This T cell receptor (beta chain) was sequenced during a study of cytomegalovirus exposure and HLA in healthy donors. This CDR3 has 13 residues. Germline values: CDR1 SNHLY, CDR2 FYNNEI. Trimming shortened V by 6 bases and J by 7 bases, and 13 bases separated the two germline ends. PCR was performed using 60 Vbeta and 13 Jbeta primers. TCRdb's copy holds only in-frame clones and misses some; the assay was immunoSEQ multiplex PCR. This sample has 150,000 or so clones, with around 80% found just once. Donors sampled were nominally healthy, though unrecorded immune exposures were likely. Sequenced: PBMCs. V and J are TRBV2 and TRBJ2-1, with a weak D call TRBD2 (5 bases). The TCR was taken from a woman in her thirties or forties in good health and CMV-seropositive. The CDR3, as DNA: TGTGCCAGCAGCAGGAGGTTTCGGAATGAGCAGTTCTTC. Amino acids: CASSRRFRNEQFF.